This TCR beta chain was retrieved from a study of coeliac disease. Concerning this clone: Its antigen is not identified.

The data were produced by immunoSEQ multiplex PCR, yet TCRdb's version contains in-frame clones alone and is incomplete. Altogether 8,500 to 10,000 clones are present, under 70% being singletons, with the ten largest covering 20% to 25%. Study-level points and caveats: Lower clonality than controls marked TRB and TRG repertoires from active celiac intraepithelial and lamina propria samples. Known gliadin-specific TRB sequences: about 55% of the 18 coeliac samples, only 1 of 6 controls. TRB repertoires were largely private, with most amino acid sequences found in only one sample.

Germline V lookup: CDR1 KGHSH, CDR2 LQKENI. The CDR3 contains 14 residues. This receptor was taken from a woman in her fifties or sixties with celiac disease. The chain couples TRBV18 to TRBJ2-5; TRBD1 agrees at 7 bases. The DNA end favors TRBJ2-7, so the J call may be wrong. Sample: lamina propria lymphocytes from the gut. CDR3 nucleotide sequence: TGTGCCAGCTCACCTTACAGGGGTAGCTACGAGCAGTACTTC. Its translation: CASSPYRGSYEQYF.